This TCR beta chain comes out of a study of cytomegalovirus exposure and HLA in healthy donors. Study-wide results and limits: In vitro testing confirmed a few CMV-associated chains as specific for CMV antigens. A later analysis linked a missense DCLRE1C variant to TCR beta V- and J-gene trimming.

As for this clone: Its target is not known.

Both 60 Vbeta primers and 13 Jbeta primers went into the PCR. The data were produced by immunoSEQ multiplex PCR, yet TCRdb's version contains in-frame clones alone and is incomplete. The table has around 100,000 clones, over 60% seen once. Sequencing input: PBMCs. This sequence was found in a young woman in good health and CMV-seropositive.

The CDR3 sequence is CASSLRRGEGTDTQYF. CDR3 sequence (DNA): TGTGCCAGCAGCTTACGCCGCGGAGAGGGCACAGATACGCAGTATTTT. The rearrangement links TRBV7-9 to TRBJ2-3; no firm D call. The CDR3 contains 16 residues. V lost 2 bases and J 1 base, leaving 13 bases between the germline ends. CDR1 SEHNR and CDR2 FQNEAQ come from the germline V gene (reference sequence).